These 28 T cell receptor beta chains came from one sample sequenced in a study of beta chain features in type 1 diabetes. No antigen has been identified for these receptors. The study's findings and limits: Shorter TCRB CDR3s, moderately but significantly so, marked every one of the four CD4+ subsets in Type 1 diabetes patients.

Reverse transcription of all isolated RNA meant that expressed TCRB transcripts were sequenced. Some clones are missing from TCRdb's copy, which holds only in-frame ones; the method was immunoSEQ multiplex PCR. This repertoire shows 350,000 to 400,000 clones, around 12% found once; its top ten account for 0.008% to 0.011%. Sample: naive CD4+ T cells from blood. Receptors were obtained from a young woman with type 1 diabetes.

The V gene is TRBV2, the J gene TRBJ2-5; no clear D gene. This CDR3 has 11 residues. The germline gives CDR1 SNHLY, CDR2 FYNNEI. V was cut by 6 bases and J by 5 bases, with 7 bases left in between. In nucleotides, the CDR3 is TGTGCCAGCAGGGCTAGGGAGACCCAGTACTTC. Its translation is CASRARETQYF.

This clone was seen more than once but under ten times. The CDR3 spells CASSFAGHYGYTF. The CDR3, as DNA: TGTGCCAGCAGCTTCGCAGGGCACTATGGCTACACCTTC. The V and J genes are TRBV5-6 and TRBJ1-2, with D maybe TRBD1 (5 bases). Trimming stripped 2 bases from V and 3 bases from J, with 8 bases between. The CDR3 consists of 13 residues. Germline CDR1 and CDR2: SGHDT and YYEEEE.

The genes are TRBV18 and TRBJ2-1, with 7 nucleotides matching TRBD2. Losses at the gene ends were 4 bases for V and 7 bases for J; bases not matched to a gene: 10. Germline lookup yields CDR1 KGHSH and CDR2 LQKENI. This CDR3 contains 15 residues. CDR3 sequence (DNA): TGTGCCAGCTCACGGCCCCTCCGGGAGGCGAATGAGCAGTTCTTC. As protein: CASSRPLREANEQFF.

This chain joins TRBV4-1 and TRBJ1-2; 8 bases match TRBD1. This CDR3 spans 15 amino acids. Trimming removed 3 bases from V and 8 bases from J; junction bases left unmatched: 11. Germline V lookup: CDR1 MGHRA, CDR2 YSYEKL. In nucleotides, the CDR3 is TGCGCCAGCAGCCACAGGGGGCTCCGCGATGGGGGCTACACCTTC. This codes for CASSHRGLRDGGYTF.

This clone has more than one count but fewer than ten. The rearrangement links TRBV30 to TRBJ1-1, with 10 positions matching TRBD1. The germline gives CDR1 GTSNPN, CDR2 SVGIG (reference sequence). This CDR3 region has 15 residues. Losses at the gene ends were 5 bases for V and 5 bases for J; bases not matched to a gene: 11. CDR3 coding DNA: TGTGCCTGGGGGGGACAGGGGAGGGCGGGTACTGAAGCTTTCTTT. Translating it yields CAWGGQGRAGTEAFF. The full variable domain, its missing parts supplied by reference TRBV30 and TRBJ1-1, is SQTIHQWPATLVQPVGSPLSLECTVEGTSNPNLYWYRQAAGRGLQLLFYSVGIGQISSEVPQNLSASRPQDRQFILSSKKLLLSDSGFYLCAWGGQGRAGTEAFFGQGTRLTVV.

The sample holds a few counts of this clone. The V and J genes are TRBV25-1 and TRBJ2-7, with TRBD1 matching 7 bases. CDR1 is MGHDK, CDR2 SYGVNS, per germline. This CDR3 contains 15 residues. With 1 base clipped from V and 3 bases from J, the junction kept 6 bases outside the gene matches. CDR3 coding DNA: TGTGCCAGCAGTGAATCGGGACAGCTTAACTACGAGCAGTACTTC. Its protein is CASSESGQLNYEQYF.

The chain is built from TRBV30 and TRBJ1-5; TRBD1 might be the D (6 bases). With 4 bases removed from V and 3 bases from J, the gap between germline ends came to 13 bases. This CDR3 comprises 14 residues. Germline V gives CDR1 GTSNPN, CDR2 SVGIG (reference sequence). This chain's CDR3 is CAWNEGGLNQPQHF. CDR3 in DNA: TGTGCCTGGAATGAGGGGGGGCTCAATCAGCCCCAGCATTTT.

This clone was observed a handful of times. The gene calls are TRBV14 and TRBJ2-3, with D perhaps matching TRBD1 (6 bases). Between the trimmed V and J ends, which lost 1 base and 3 bases, there was a span of 11 bases. CDR3 length: 15 amino acids. Germline CDR1 SGHDN, CDR2 FVKESK. The CDR3 reads CASSQVKGGTDTQYF. As DNA, the CDR3 is TGTGCCAGCAGCCAAGTTAAAGGGGGAACAGATACGCAGTATTTT.

The table lists this clone with a few counts. V and J are TRBV4-3 and TRBJ2-3; TRBD2 matches 9 bases. CDR3 length: 16 amino acids. The J segment lost 3 bases and the V segment lost 2 bases, leaving 6 bases of the junction unmatched. Looked up from germline, CDR1 is LGHNA and CDR2 is YSLEER. This chain's CDR3 is CASSQTPGLATDTQYF. The CDR3 DNA reads TGCGCCAGCAGCCAAACCCCGGGACTAGCAACAGATACGCAGTATTTT.

This clone has a single count. The J gene is TRBJ2-1, the V gene TRBV18; 11 nucleotides line up with TRBD2. CDR1 is KGHSH and CDR2 is LQKENI in the germline V gene. J was trimmed by 9 bases and V by 4 bases; bases with no gene match: 8. The CDR3 contains 15 residues. The CDR3 loop is CASSQLAGELGEQFF. The CDR3 nucleotides read TGTGCCAGCTCACAACTAGCGGGAGAGTTGGGTGAGCAGTTCTTC. Based on the CDR3 plus reference TRBV18 and TRBJ2-1, the full variable domain is NAGVMQNPRHLVRRRGQEARLRCSPMKGHSHVYWYRQLPEEGLKFMVYLQKENIIDESGMPKERFSAEFPKEGPSILRIQQVVRGDSAAYFCASSQLAGELGEQFFGPGTRLTVL.

The CDR3 nucleotides read TGTGCCAGCAGCTTAGTGCGGGGGGACTACGAGCAGTACTTC. Translating it yields CASSLVRGDYEQYF. The chain is built from TRBV7-2 and TRBJ2-7; 8 bases map to TRBD2. With 1 base clipped from V and 3 bases from J, the junction kept 2 bases outside the gene matches. Germline values: CDR1 SGHTA, CDR2 FQGNSA. The CDR3 covers 14 residues.

This chain connects TRBV19 to TRBJ2-3; unclear D gene. V dropped 6 bases and J dropped 6 bases, with 7 bases sitting between them. CDR1 is LNHDA and CDR2 is SQIVND in the germline V gene (reference sequence). The CDR3 has 11 amino acids. CDR3: CASSPRDTQYF. The CDR3 bases are TGTGCCAGTAGCCCCCGGGATACGCAGTATTTT.

This clone appeared a few times. The rearrangement links TRBV7-8 to TRBJ2-7, with 11 bases aligning to TRBD2. CDR1 and CDR2 (germline): SGHVS, FQNEAQ. The trim removed 1 base at V and 2 bases at J, leaving 1 base unmatched. The CDR3 is made up of 15 amino acids. CDR3 loop: CASSLGLAGPYEQYF. The CDR3 region has the DNA TGTGCCAGCAGCTTAGGACTAGCGGGACCCTACGAGCAGTACTTC.

This clone appeared a few times. The chain links TRBV4-3 to TRBJ2-7; D gene ambiguous. Germline V gives CDR1 LGHNA, CDR2 YSLEER. V shed 3 bases and J shed 7 bases, with 13 bases lying between them. The CDR3 is 13 amino acids. The chain's CDR3 is CASSQNFAAEQYF. The CDR3 DNA sequence: TGCGCCAGCAGCCAGAATTTCGCGGCTGAGCAGTACTTC.

Note on this clone: The sample has other DNA sequences that encode this CDR3 too. The V call is TRBV5-1, the J call TRBJ2-1; maybe TRBD2 (5 bases). The CDR3 totals 12 residues. Germline CDR1 and CDR2: SGHRS and YFSETQ. Trimming shortened V by 2 bases and J by 7 bases, and 7 bases separated the two germline ends. In nucleotides, the CDR3 is TGCGCCAGCAGCTTCGGGGAGAATGAGCAGTTCTTC. As protein: CASSFGENEQFF.

This clone was seen a handful of times. This sequence joins TRBV14 and TRBJ2-3; the D gene is possibly TRBD2 (5 bases). The V and J ends lost 1 base and 0 bases respectively, with 8 bases between them. This CDR3 region has 15 residues. Germline CDR1 reads SGHDN; CDR2 reads FVKESK. DNA of the CDR3: TGTGCCAGCAGCCAAGGGGAGTCTAGCACAGATACGCAGTATTTT. It codes for CASSQGESSTDTQYF.

The V and J genes are TRBV14 and TRBJ2-7; TRBD1 matches 7 bases. Trimming took 4 bases from V and 7 from J; bases not matched to a gene: 10. Germline loops: CDR1 SGHDN, CDR2 FVKESK. There are 14 residues in the CDR3. The chain's CDR3 is CASSLLGQVNEQYF. The CDR3 DNA sequence: TGTGCCAGCAGCCTCCTTGGACAGGTTAATGAGCAGTACTTC. Together with reference TRBV14 and TRBJ2-7, the CDR3 gives the full variable domain: EAGVTQFPSHSVIEKGQTVTLRCDPISGHDNLYWYRRVMGKEIKFLLHFVKESKQDESGMPNNRFLAERTGGTYSTLKVQPAELEDSGVYFCASSLLGQVNEQYFGPGTRLTVT.

The table lists this clone with a few counts. The chain joins TRBV4-3 to TRBJ2-3, with 10 positions matching TRBD2. CDR1 and CDR2 (germline): LGHNA, YSLEER. J gave up 7 bases and V 5 bases, and 9 bases lay outside the gene matches. The CDR3 loop spans 15 amino acids. CDR3 region: CASSLRTSGGHTQYF. CDR3 DNA sequence: TGCGCCAGCAGCTTAAGGACTAGCGGAGGGCATACGCAGTATTTT.

In its sample, this clone was seen a few times. In DNA form, the CDR3 reads TGTGCCAGCATAAACTCAGGGGGCAAGCAAGAGACCCAGTACTTC. This translates into CASINSGGKQETQYF. This chain joins TRBV7-2 and TRBJ2-5; 8 bases match TRBD1. Trimming at V came to 7 bases and at J to 2 bases, leaving 9 bases not matched to a gene. The CDR3 length is 15 residues. Germline CDR1 and CDR2: SGHTA and FQGNSA.

The V gene is TRBV6-5, the J gene TRBJ2-5, with TRBD2 matching 8 bases. Germline CDR1 is MNHEY and CDR2 is SVGAGI. Trimming at V came to 2 bases and at J to 2 bases, leaving 7 bases not matched to a gene. This CDR3 is 16 amino acids long. The CDR3 bases are TGTGCCAGCAGTTACAACGGCGGGGGGTGGCAAGAGACCCAGTACTTC. Translated: CASSYNGGGWQETQYF.

The chain joins TRBV7-9 to TRBJ2-5; unclear D gene. This CDR3 is 14 amino acids long. Trimming took 1 base from V and 2 from J, leaving 8 bases between them. Germline values: CDR1 SEHNR, CDR2 FQNEAQ (reference sequence). The DNA for the CDR3 is TGTGCCAGCAGCTTAGATACTATACAAGAGACCCAGTACTTC. Amino acid sequence: CASSLDTIQETQYF. The variable domain in full, completed from reference TRBV7-9 and TRBJ2-5, reads DTGVSQNPRHKITKRGQNVTFRCDPISEHNRLYWYRQTLGQGPEFLTYFQNEAQLEKSRLLSDRFSAERPKGSFSTLEIQRTEQGDSAMYLCASSLDTIQETQYFGPGTRLLVL.

The chain carries TRBV7-9 and TRBJ1-1; no firm D call. V lost 2 bases to trimming and J lost 1 base, with 8 bases between them. CDR1 is SEHNR, CDR2 FQNEAQ, per germline (reference sequence). This CDR3 comprises 14 residues. CDR3 nucleotide sequence: TGTGCCAGCAGCTTAATGGGAGAGAACACTGAAGCTTTCTTT. Translated, it gives CASSLMGENTEAFF.

This clone was picked up a small number of times. The germline gene is not matched at one end of the junction; a read error may be the cause. The chain has TRBV25-1 and TRBJ2-5; 12 bases are shared with TRBD1. Germline V lookup: CDR1 MGHDK, CDR2 SYGVNS. The CDR3 has 14 residues. The CDR3: CASSEYGTGGRLDF. The DNA for the CDR3 is TGTGCCAGCAGTGAATACGGGACAGGGGGCCGTCTGGACTTC.

Here the CDR3 DNA reads TGCGCCAGCAGCCATCCTGGGAGGGGGGCTGATGAAAAACTGTTTTTT. As protein: CASSHPGRGADEKLFF. This sequence joins TRBV4-3 and TRBJ1-4, with D possibly matching TRBD1 (6 bases). CDR1 LGHNA and CDR2 YSLEER come from the germline V gene. The V and J ends lost 3 bases and 6 bases respectively, with 17 bases between them. CDR3 length: 16 amino acids.

This clone has only a few counts. The chain links TRBV2 to TRBJ2-5; D perhaps matches TRBD1 (6 bases). There are 12 residues in the CDR3. Germline-derived CDR1 and CDR2 are SNHLY and FYNNEI. With 5 bases removed from V and 4 bases from J, the gap between germline ends came to 8 bases. CDR3 in DNA: TGTGCCAGCAGTACCAGGGGAGAGACCCAGTACTTC. This codes for CASSTRGETQYF.

Of note for this clone: Other DNA sequences in this sample translate to the same CDR3. The rearrangement joins TRBV5-1 to TRBJ2-7, with 7 bases aligning to TRBD2. The V gene's germline CDR1 is SGHRS and CDR2 YFSETQ. The CDR3 runs to 15 residues. The J segment lost 0 bases and the V segment lost 0 bases, leaving 3 bases of the junction unmatched. The CDR3 DNA reads TGCGCCAGCAGCTTGGGGACGGGAGGCTCCTACGAGCAGTACTTC. It codes for CASSLGTGGSYEQYF.

Points on this clone: At the DNA level, this CDR3 is encoded by other sequences in the same sample as well. The chain links TRBV5-1 to TRBJ2-5, with D possibly matching TRBD2 (6 bases). Trimming pared 0 bases from V and 2 bases from J, leaving 8 bases between. There are 14 residues in the CDR3. Germline V gene lookup returns CDR1 SGHRS and CDR2 YFSETQ. In DNA form, the CDR3 reads TGCGCCAGCAGCTTGGGCGGGATTCAAGAGACCCAGTACTTC. Its protein product is CASSLGGIQETQYF.

This clone occurred a few times. The CDR3 DNA follows: TGCGCCAGCAGTCAATATTGGGGACTAGAACCCAATGAGCAGTTCTTC. Its protein product is CASSQYWGLEPNEQFF. V usage is TRBV23-1 and J usage is TRBJ2-1, with 8 bases aligning to TRBD2. TRBV23-1 is identified as an open reading frame with a role that is uncertain. Trimming at V came to 1 base and at J to 6 bases, leaving 8 bases not matched to a gene. The CDR3 totals 16 residues.